These T cell receptor beta chains were read from a single sample in a study of blood T cell repertoires in COVID-19. TCRdb's copy holds only in-frame clones and misses some; the assay was immunoSEQ multiplex PCR. The repertoire holds 150,000 to 200,000 clones, with around 75% as singletons. Material: peripheral blood. These receptors were collected from a woman aged 80 or over with acute or convalescent COVID-19. CDR3s include the opening cysteine and the closing phenylalanine or tryptophan. D genes are given only for firm matches. Clone size appears in some rows only: once, few, many, or a class for an expanded clone.

clone_size,j_call,d_call,v_call,cdr3_nt,cdr3_aa
few,TRBJ1-3,.,TRBV7-2,TGTGCCAGCAGCCAAGGACAGCTCTCTGGAAACACCATATATTTT,CASSQGQLSGNTIYF
.,TRBJ2-5,TRBD1,TRBV7-2,TGTGCCAGCAGCCCAGGACAGGAGGAGACCCAGTACTTC,CASSPGQEETQYF
.,TRBJ2-5,TRBD1,TRBV4-2,TGTGCCAGCAGCCAAGAAGAGGGGACAGGGAGGGGAGAGACCCAGTACTTC,CASSQEEGTGRGETQYF
.,TRBJ1-2,TRBD1,TRBV6-2/TRBV6-3,TGTGCCAGCAGTTCCGACAGGGTGGGATCGAGTAACTATGGCTACACCTTC,CASSSDRVGSSNYGYTF
.,TRBJ1-2,.,TRBV30,TGTGCCTGGAGTCGCAGGGTCTTCTATGGCTACACCTTC,CAWSRRVFYGYTF
.,TRBJ2-6,.,TRBV28,TGTGCCGTCAAAGGGGGGGGCGTTGGGGCCAACGTCCTGACTTTC,CAVKGGGVGANVLTF
.,TRBJ1-2,.,TRBV30,TGTGCCTCAGGAGAGGGGGAAGCCTTTACGCCATCGGGGGGCTACACCTTC,CASGEGEAFTPSGGYTF
.,TRBJ2-1,.,TRBV6-5,TGTGCCAGCAGTTACCTCCCCCTCGGGTACAATGAGCAGTTCTTC,CASSYLPLGYNEQFF
.,TRBJ1-2,TRBD1,TRBV6-5,TGTGCCAGCAGCCTCGGGACAGGGAGGACCGGCTACACCTTC,CASSLGTGRTGYTF
.,TRBJ2-1,.,TRBV28,TGTGCCAGCAGTTTAGTCCCCCAGGGGCAGTTCTTC,CASSLVPQGQFF
.,TRBJ2-1,.,TRBV5-1,TGCGCCAGCAGCTTGGTGCTAGGCTCCTACAATGAGCAGTTCTTC,CASSLVLGSYNEQFF
.,TRBJ1-2,TRBD1,TRBV6-5,TGTGCCAGCAGTTCCCGGGACAGGGTCGGCTACACCTTC,CASSSRDRVGYTF
.,TRBJ2-5,TRBD1,TRBV5-1,TGCGCCAGCAGCGTACAGGGGGTCGGTATTAAGGAGACCCAGTACTTC,CASSVQGVGIKETQYF
many,TRBJ2-3,TRBD1,TRBV10-2,TGCGCCAGCCGGACAGGGAGCACAGATACGCAGTATTTT,CASRTGSTDTQYF
few,TRBJ2-3,.,TRBV20-1,TGCAGTGCAACTCCCCAGGGTACGCAGTATTTT,CSATPQGTQYF
.,TRBJ2-2,.,TRBV5-1,TGCGCCAGCAGCTTGGACGGCGGGGTGAACACCGGGGAGCTGTTTTTT,CASSLDGGVNTGELFF
.,TRBJ2-7,.,TRBV4-2,TGTGCCAGCAGCTCAAGGACTTACCAGCAGTACTTC,CASSSRTYQQYF
.,TRBJ2-2,.,TRBV7-2,TGTGCCAGCAGCTTAAGAGGGCAACCGAACACCGGGGAGCTGTTTTTT,CASSLRGQPNTGELFF
few,TRBJ2-1,TRBD2,TRBV5-1,TGCGCCAGCAGCTTGGCTCCGGGACTAGCGGGAGGCACCAATGAGCAGTTCTTC,CASSLAPGLAGGTNEQFF
.,TRBJ1-2,.,TRBV10-2,TGCGCCAGCAGTGAAGGCAGGATGAACTATGGCTACACCTTC,CASSEGRMNYGYTF
few,TRBJ1-6,TRBD1,TRBV3-1/TRBV3-2,TGTGCCAGCAGCCAAGCAGGGGGAGATAATTCACCCCTCCACTTT,CASSQAGGDNSPLHF
few,TRBJ1-5,.,TRBV19,TGTGCCAGTAGCCTGGGGGGTGAGTTCGACTTACTTACGCCCCAGCATTTT,CASSLGGEFDLLTPQHF
few,TRBJ1-5,.,TRBV15,TGTGCCACCAGCCCAGGGATTAGCAATCAGCCCCAGCATTTT,CATSPGISNQPQHF
once,TRBJ1-3,TRBD1,TRBV19,TGTGCCAGTAGTACTACAGGGGTTGGAAACACCATATATTTT,CASSTTGVGNTIYF
.,TRBJ1-2,.,TRBV5-1,TGCGCCAGCAGCGGGTATCGTCCGGGTACTAACTATGGCTACACCTTC,CASSGYRPGTNYGYTF
.,TRBJ1-2,.,TRBV6-5,TGTGCCAGCAGTTACCGGCGTGGGGGGGGGCTTGGCTACACCTTC,CASSYRRGGGLGYTF
.,TRBJ2-7,.,TRBV6-1,TGTGCCAGCAGGATAGTGAAGGAGGGCTACGAGCAGTACTTC,CASRIVKEGYEQYF
.,TRBJ2-5,TRBD1,TRBV3-1/TRBV3-2,TGTGCCAGCAGCCCCCGGGACAGACAAGAGACCCAGTACTTC,CASSPRDRQETQYF
.,TRBJ2-2,TRBD1,TRBV7-2,TGTGCCAGCAGCAACAGGGGAGCGAACACCGGGGAGCTGTTTTTT,CASSNRGANTGELFF
.,TRBJ2-3,TRBD2,TRBV27,TGTGCCAGCAGCACCGGGGGGGTAGATACGCAGTATTTT,CASSTGGVDTQYF
.,TRBJ2-1,TRBD2,TRBV4-1,TGCGCCAGCAGCCAAGGGACTAGCGGGGGGTTCAATGAGCAGTTCTTC,CASSQGTSGGFNEQFF
few,TRBJ2-3,.,TRBV2,TGTGCCAGCAGTGAGAGGGCGAACTATTACACAGATACGCAGTATTTT,CASSERANYYTDTQYF
few,TRBJ1-4,TRBD1,TRBV7-2,TGTGCCAGCAGCTTAGGACAGGGCGAAAAACTGTTTTTT,CASSLGQGEKLFF
few,TRBJ1-1,.,TRBV28,TGTGCCAGCAGTTTGCGTCGAGGGAACACTGAAGCTTTCTTT,CASSLRRGNTEAFF
.,TRBJ2-7,.,TRBV19,TGTGCCAGTAGTTTACAGGGTTACGAGCAGTACTTC,CASSLQGYEQYF
once,TRBJ2-3,.,TRBV7-6,TGTGCCAGCAGCCCGGGAAGAGATACGCAGTATTTT,CASSPGRDTQYF
few,TRBJ1-1,.,TRBV6-5,TGTGCCAGCAGTTACTCGAGGGGGAGTCCTGAAGCTTTCTTT,CASSYSRGSPEAFF
.,TRBJ2-5,.,TRBV2,TGTGCCAGCAGTGAACACGCTGCAGGGGAAGAGACCCAGTACTTC,CASSEHAAGEETQYF
.,TRBJ1-5,TRBD1,TRBV12-5,TGTGCTAGCGAGGGACAGGGTTTAAATCAGCCCCAGCATTTT,CASEGQGLNQPQHF
once,TRBJ1-2,TRBD1,TRBV4-1,TGCGCCAGCAGCCAATTGCTGGGACAGGGAGTGGGTGGCTACACCTTC,CASSQLLGQGVGGYTF
.,TRBJ2-7,.,TRBV28,TGTGCCAGCAGCCTACAGGGAAGGGGCTACGAGCAGTACTTC,CASSLQGRGYEQYF
.,TRBJ2-1,TRBD1,TRBV19,TGTGCCAGTAACCGAATGGGACAGGGGGCCAATGAGCAGTTCTTC,CASNRMGQGANEQFF